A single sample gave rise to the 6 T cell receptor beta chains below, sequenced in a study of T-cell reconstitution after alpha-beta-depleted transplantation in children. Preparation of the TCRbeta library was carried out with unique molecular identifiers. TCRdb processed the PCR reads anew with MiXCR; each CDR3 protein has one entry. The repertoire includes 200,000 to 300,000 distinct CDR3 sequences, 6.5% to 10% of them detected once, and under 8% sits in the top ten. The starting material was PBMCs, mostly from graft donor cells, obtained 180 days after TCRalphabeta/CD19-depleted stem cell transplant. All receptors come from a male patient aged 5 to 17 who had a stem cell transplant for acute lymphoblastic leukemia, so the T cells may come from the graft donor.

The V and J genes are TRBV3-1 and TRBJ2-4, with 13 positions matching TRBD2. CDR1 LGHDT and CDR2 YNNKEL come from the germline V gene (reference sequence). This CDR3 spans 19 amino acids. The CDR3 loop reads CTISNRLAGGTIAKNIQYF. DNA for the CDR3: TGTACCATCAGCAATAGACTAGCGGGGGGAACGATAGCCAAAAACATTCAGTACTTC.

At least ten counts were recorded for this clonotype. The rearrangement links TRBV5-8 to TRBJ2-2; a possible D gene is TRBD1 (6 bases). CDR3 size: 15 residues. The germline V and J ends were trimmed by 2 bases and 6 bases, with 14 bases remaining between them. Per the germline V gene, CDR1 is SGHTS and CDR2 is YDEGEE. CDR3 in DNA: TGTGCCAGCAGCTTCAAAACAGGGATCCCCGGGGAGCTGTTTTTT. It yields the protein CASSFKTGIPGELFF. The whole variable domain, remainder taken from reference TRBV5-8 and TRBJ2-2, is EAGVTQSPTHLIKTRGQQATLRCSPISGHTSVYWYQQALGLGLQFLLWYDEGEERNRGNFPPRFSGRQFPNYSSELNVNALELEDSALYLCASSFKTGIPGELFFGEGSRLTVL.

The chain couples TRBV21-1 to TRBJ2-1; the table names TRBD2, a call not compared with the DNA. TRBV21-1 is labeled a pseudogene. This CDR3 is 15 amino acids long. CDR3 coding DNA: TGTGCCAGCAGCATGAGCCTGGGAGACCACAATGAGCAGTTCTTC. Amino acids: CASSMSLGDHNEQFF.

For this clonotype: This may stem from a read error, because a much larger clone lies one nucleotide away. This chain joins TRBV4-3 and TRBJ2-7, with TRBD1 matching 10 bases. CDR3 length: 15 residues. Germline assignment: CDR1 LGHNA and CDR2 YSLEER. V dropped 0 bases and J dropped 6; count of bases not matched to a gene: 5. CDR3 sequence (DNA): TGCGCCAGCAGCCAAGAGCGGGACAGGGGTAGCGAGCAGTACTTC. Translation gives CASSQERDRGSEQYF.

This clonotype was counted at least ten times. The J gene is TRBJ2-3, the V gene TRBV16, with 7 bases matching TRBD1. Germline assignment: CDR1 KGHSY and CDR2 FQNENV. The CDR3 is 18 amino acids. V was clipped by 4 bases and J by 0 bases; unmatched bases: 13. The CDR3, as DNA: TGTGCCAGCAGCCCCCGGCAGGGGGATTCCTACAGCACAGATACGCAGTATTTT. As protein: CASSPRQGDSYSTDTQYF.

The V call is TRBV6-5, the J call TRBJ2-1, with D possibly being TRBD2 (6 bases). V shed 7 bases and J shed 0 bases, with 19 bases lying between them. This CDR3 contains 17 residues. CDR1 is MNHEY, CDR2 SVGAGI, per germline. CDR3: CASMDIFGLPSYNEQFF. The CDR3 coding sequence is TGTGCCAGCATGGATATATTTGGACTACCCTCCTACAATGAGCAGTTCTTC.